Given below is one T cell receptor (beta chain) in context. No antigen is known for it. This is likely a read error, given that the CDR3 carries no conserved phenylalanine or tryptophan at its end. The DNA is left out, because the CDR3 cannot be placed on it with certainty; the CDR3 is given as TCRdb lists it. This sample stems from a study of tumor-infiltrating lymphocytes in primary liver carcinoma. Study conclusions and caveats: Tumor region pairs shared more overlap than did tumor-adjacent and tumor-blood pairs.

With a constant-region primer, TCR beta cDNA was made from about 0.55 ug of total RNA. Three rounds of nested multiplex PCR with slightly modified ARM-PCR produced TCR beta libraries. TCRdb itself ran the multiplex PCR reads through MiXCR, one entry per CDR3 protein. Here the sample spans 150,000 to 200,000 distinct CDR3 sequences, around four fifths being singletons. Scientists recovered RNA and DNA together from roughly 20-30 mg of unsorted bulk tissue. Input material: tumor tissue from primary liver carcinoma. This sequence originates from a middle-aged man with primary liver carcinoma and hepatitis B virus infection.

CDR3 sequence: CASSLGSTSYEQYS. This chain connects TRBV7-9 to TRBJ2-7; TRBD2, the D gene given by the table, was not confirmed from the DNA. The CDR3 length is 14 residues, termini included. CDR1 is SEHNR and CDR2 is FQNEAQ in the germline V gene (reference sequence).